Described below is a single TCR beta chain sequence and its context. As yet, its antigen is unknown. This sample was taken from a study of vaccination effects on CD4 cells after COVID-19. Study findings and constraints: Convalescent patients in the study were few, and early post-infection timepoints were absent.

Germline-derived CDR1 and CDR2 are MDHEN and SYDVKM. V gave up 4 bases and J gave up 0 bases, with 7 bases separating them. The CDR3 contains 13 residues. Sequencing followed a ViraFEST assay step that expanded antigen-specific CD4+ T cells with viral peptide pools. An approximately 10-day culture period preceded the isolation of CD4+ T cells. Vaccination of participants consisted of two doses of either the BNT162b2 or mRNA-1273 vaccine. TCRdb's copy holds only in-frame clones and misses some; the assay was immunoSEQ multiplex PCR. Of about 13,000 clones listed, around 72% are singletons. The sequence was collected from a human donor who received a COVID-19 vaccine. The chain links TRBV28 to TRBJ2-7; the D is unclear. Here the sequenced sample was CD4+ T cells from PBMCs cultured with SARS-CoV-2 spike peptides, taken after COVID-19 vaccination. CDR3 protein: CASSSFSSYEQYF. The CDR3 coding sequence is TGTGCCAGCAGTTCATTTAGCTCCTACGAGCAGTACTTC.